The 23 T cell receptor beta chains given below trace back to one sample, sequenced in a study of blood T cells in healthy people across ages. Combining a sample-barcoded 5' primer with a J-beta primer mix, a second PCR ran for 7 to 11 cycles. TCRdb reanalysed the 5' RACE reads using MiXCR and keeps one entry per CDR3 protein. The table shows fewer than 2 million distinct CDR3 sequences, with more than 35% occurring only once. Source material: blood. These receptors all stem from a human donor in good health.

The chain links TRBV10-3 to TRBJ2-6, with D possibly matching TRBD1 (5 bases). The germline V gene has CDR1 ENHRY and CDR2 SYGVKD. The CDR3 runs 17 residues. V lost 3 bases, J lost 0 bases, and 12 bases lay in between. CDR3 nucleotide sequence: TGTGCCATCAGTGAAGGGCAGGGATTCTCTGGGGCCAACGTCCTGACTTTC. Its protein product is CAISEGQGFSGANVLTF.

The table lists this clonotype with many counts. This chain connects TRBV30 to TRBJ1-2; D gene uncertain. The germline gives CDR1 GTSNPN, CDR2 SVGIG (reference sequence). The V end was cut by 0 bases, the J end by 6 bases, with 11 bases between. CDR3 size: 13 residues. In nucleotides, the CDR3 is TGTGCCTGGAGTGTAGGGCAGCCGAATGGCTACACCTTC. It translates to CAWSVGQPNGYTF.

This clonotype was counted between two and nine times. V and J are TRBV7-2 and TRBJ1-1; D call uncertain. V was shortened by 1 base and J by 6 bases, with 9 bases between the two germline ends. The CDR3 spans 13 residues. Germline assignment: CDR1 SGHTA and CDR2 FQGNSA. The CDR3 bases are TGTGCCAGCAGCTTAGTTTCGGGCTCTGAAGCTTTCTTT. Translating it yields CASSLVSGSEAFF.

This clonotype was observed a single time. The rearrangement uses TRBV14 and TRBJ2-4; D unresolved. Trimming stripped 0 bases from V and 2 bases from J, with 11 bases between. The V gene's germline CDR1 is SGHDN and CDR2 FVKESK. CDR3 length: 16 amino acids. The CDR3 coding sequence is TGTGCCAGCAGCCAAGATAGGCCAGGCCCCAAAAACATTCAGTACTTC. It translates to CASSQDRPGPKNIQYF.

The chain has TRBV5-1 and TRBJ2-4, with D hard to call. Germline CDR1 SGHRS, CDR2 YFSETQ. The CDR3 consists of 11 residues. The V end was cut by 5 bases, the J end by 11 bases, with 11 bases between. CDR3 residues: CASRTQAFQYF. CDR3 DNA: TGCGCCAGCAGAACTCAGGCATTTCAGTACTTC.

The chain employs TRBV10-3 and TRBJ1-1; D remains ambiguous. The CDR3 has 13 amino acids. Trimming took 7 bases from V and 3 from J, leaving 12 bases between them. CDR1 ENHRY and CDR2 SYGVKD come from the germline V gene. The CDR3 nucleotides read TGTGCCATCAAATCTCATAGGGACACTGAAGCTTTCTTT. Translated: CAIKSHRDTEAFF.

This sequence joins TRBV10-3 and TRBJ2-1, with D perhaps being TRBD1 or TRBD2 (5 bases each). V was shortened by 3 bases and J by 0 bases, with 9 bases between the two germline ends. The CDR3 sequence is 15 residues long. The germline V gene encodes CDR1 ENHRY and CDR2 SYGVKD. The CDR3 reads CAISDWGSSYNEQFF. DNA for the CDR3: TGTGCCATCAGTGATTGGGGGAGCTCCTACAATGAGCAGTTCTTC.

In its sample, this clonotype was seen a few times. The V call is TRBV7-9, the J call TRBJ2-5; 7 bases line up with TRBD2. Germline assignment: CDR1 SEHNR and CDR2 FQNEAQ (reference sequence). The CDR3 length is 16 residues. Trimming at V came to 1 base and at J to 2 bases, leaving 7 bases not matched to a gene. The CDR3 DNA sequence: TGTGCCAGCAGCTTAGGTCGAGCGGGGATACAAGAGACCCAGTACTTC. This encodes CASSLGRAGIQETQYF.

The J gene is TRBJ2-1, the V gene TRBV12-3 or TRBV12-4, with D perhaps matching TRBD1 or TRBD2 (5 bases each). The CDR3 is 14 residues long. The V and J ends lost 5 bases and 13 bases respectively, with 21 bases between them. The CDR3 DNA reads TGTGCCAGCAGTCCCGGTGATCGGGGCGGGTTTCAGTTCTTC. Translating gives CASSPGDRGGFQFF.

The V gene is TRBV24-1, the J gene TRBJ1-1; D gene unclear. Germline V gene lookup returns CDR1 KGHDR and CDR2 SFDVKD. The germline V and J ends were trimmed by 8 bases and 11 bases, with 17 bases remaining between them. The CDR3 loop spans 12 amino acids. DNA of the CDR3: TGTGCCACCACGCCGGCTGAGGGCGCGGCTTTCTTT. This translates into CATTPAEGAAFF.

This clonotype was counted only a few times. This rearrangement joins TRBV7-9 to TRBJ2-1; D may correspond to TRBD1 or TRBD2 (6 bases each). Germline lookup yields CDR1 SEHNR and CDR2 FQNEAQ (reference sequence). The CDR3 runs 14 residues. V lost 1 base and J lost 8, with 12 bases in between. The chain's CDR3 is CASSLVAGEDEQFF. In DNA form, the CDR3 reads TGTGCCAGCAGCTTAGTAGCAGGGGAGGATGAGCAGTTCTTC.

J is TRBJ2-4 and V is TRBV27, with 8 bases matching TRBD1. The J call may be faulty, since TRBJ2-7 better matches the DNA end. The V gene's germline CDR1 is MNHEY and CDR2 SMNVEV (reference sequence). The CDR3 extends over 15 amino acids. The DNA of the CDR3 is TGTGCCAGCAGAACCGACAGGGGATATAGCTACGAGCAGTACTTC. Translation: CASRTDRGYSYEQYF.

This clonotype was detected only a few times. The chain has TRBV4-3 and TRBJ2-5; D unclear. The CDR3 length is 14 residues. Trimming left V 0 bases short and J 0 bases short, with 5 bases between. Germline V gene data show CDR1 as LGHNA and CDR2 as YSLEER. Here the CDR3 reads CASSQDINQETQYF. For the CDR3, the DNA is TGCGCCAGCAGCCAAGATATTAACCAAGAGACCCAGTACTTC.

The chain has TRBV27 and TRBJ1-4; 7 positions match TRBD1. V shed 6 bases and J 12 bases; nucleotides not matched to a gene: 16. Per germline, CDR1 MNHEY and CDR2 SMNVEV (reference sequence). The CDR3 consists of 15 residues. CDR3 residues: CASRKDHGGDRELFF. The CDR3 bases are TGTGCCAGCAGGAAGGACCACGGAGGGGACAGAGAACTGTTTTTT.

The count of this clonotype is one. The junction does not match germline at one end; this may be a read error. The CDR3 nucleotides read TGTGCCAGCAGTGAATTTGGACTAGCGAATACCGGGGAGCTGTTTTTT. It yields the protein CASSEFGLANTGELFF. The V call is TRBV6-1, the J call TRBJ2-2, with 9 bases identical to TRBD2. CDR3 length: 16 amino acids. CDR1 and CDR2 (germline): MNHNS, SASEGT.

V gene TRBV6-1 combines with J gene TRBJ1-5; D is undetermined. This CDR3 contains 13 residues. Trimming removed 6 bases at V and 6 bases at J, with 12 bases between. Germline lookup yields CDR1 MNHNS and CDR2 SASEGT. The CDR3 nucleotides read TGTGCCAGCAGCCGAGACATGGGTCAGCCCCAGCATTTT. Translated: CASSRDMGQPQHF.

This clonotype was detected a few times. The gene calls are TRBV12-3 or TRBV12-4 and TRBJ2-7; a weak D match, TRBD2 (6 bases). The CDR3 covers 15 residues. V dropped 6 bases and J dropped 4 bases, with 19 bases sitting between them. The CDR3 reads CASSSHEGGRYEQYF. In DNA form, the CDR3 reads TGTGCCAGCAGCTCCCACGAAGGAGGGAGATACGAGCAGTACTTC.

The chain carries TRBV3-1 and TRBJ2-3; 7 positions agree with TRBD2. The CDR3 loop spans 17 amino acids. CDR1 and CDR2 (germline): LGHDT, YNNKEL (reference sequence). Trimming at V came to 1 base and at J to 3 bases, leaving 10 bases not matched to a gene. The CDR3 DNA is TGTGCCAGCAGCCAAGTTTTGTCGGAGCGGGGAACAGATACGCAGTATTTT. It encodes CASSQVLSERGTDTQYF.

This clonotype was counted many times. V is TRBV12-3 or TRBV12-4 and J is TRBJ1-2; 10 bases fit TRBD1. The CDR3 consists of 14 residues. With V trimmed by 6 bases and J by 2 bases, 3 bases remained unmatched. Written as DNA, the CDR3 is TGTGCCAGCAGCCCGGGACAGGGGAACTATGGCTACACCTTC. As protein: CASSPGQGNYGYTF.

This clonotype was recorded a few times. V usage is TRBV12-3 or TRBV12-4 and J usage is TRBJ1-5; D remains ambiguous. The CDR3 covers 15 residues. The V end lost 8 bases, the J end lost 0 bases, and 14 bases lay between the germline ends. The DNA of the CDR3 is TGTGCCAGCGCGACCTACGGGGTTAGCAATCAGCCCCAGCATTTT. It specifies CASATYGVSNQPQHF.

V is TRBV20-1 and J is TRBJ2-2, with a weak D call TRBD1 (8 bases). Trimming stripped 1 base from V and 3 bases from J, with 18 bases between. CDR1 DFQATT and CDR2 SNEGSKA come from the germline V gene (reference sequence). CDR3 size: 17 residues. For the CDR3, the DNA is TGCAGTGCTAGAGGGGGGGGCAGGGGGCTCTACACCGGGGAGCTGTTTTTT. It specifies CSARGGGRGLYTGELFF.

This clonotype was detected only once. The rearrangement links TRBV6-2 or TRBV6-3 to TRBJ2-1, with 7 nucleotides matching TRBD1. This CDR3 has 14 residues. The J segment lost 1 base and the V segment lost 11 bases, leaving 8 bases of the junction unmatched. Germline loops: CDR1 MNHEY, CDR2 SVGEGT. The CDR3 region has the DNA TGTGCCGGCAAATCGACAGGGTCCTACAATGAGCAGTTCTTC. It encodes CAGKSTGSYNEQFF.

This clonotype is a singleton in its sample. An end of the junction does not agree with germline; a read error may underlie this. This rearrangement joins TRBV18 to TRBJ2-5, with D perhaps matching TRBD1 (6 bases). CDR1 is KGHSH and CDR2 is LQKENI in the germline V gene. The CDR3 sequence is 14 residues long. Here the CDR3 DNA reads TGTGCCTGCTCACCACAACAGGGATGGGAGACCCAGTACTTC. This translates into CACSPQQGWETQYF.